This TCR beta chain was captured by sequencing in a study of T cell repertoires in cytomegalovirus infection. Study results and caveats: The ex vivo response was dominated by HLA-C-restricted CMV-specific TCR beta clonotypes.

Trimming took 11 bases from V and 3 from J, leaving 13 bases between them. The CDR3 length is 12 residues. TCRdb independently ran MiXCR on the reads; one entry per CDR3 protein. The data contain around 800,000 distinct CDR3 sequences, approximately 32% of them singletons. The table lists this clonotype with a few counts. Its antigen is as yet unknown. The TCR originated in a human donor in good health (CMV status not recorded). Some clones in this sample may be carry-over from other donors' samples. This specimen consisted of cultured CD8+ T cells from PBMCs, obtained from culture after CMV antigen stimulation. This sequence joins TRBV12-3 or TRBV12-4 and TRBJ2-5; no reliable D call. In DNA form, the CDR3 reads TGTGCCTCCCGAGGAAGCGAAGAGACCCAGTACTTC. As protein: CASRGSEETQYF.